This TCR beta chain was identified in a study of blood T cell repertoires in COVID-19. Study-wide context: The United States, Italy and Spain supplied acute and convalescent COVID-19 samples. PBMCs, B-cell-depleted T cells, or T cells were the source of the cDNA or gDNA that made up the material.

Study processing details: Cell counts per sample came from amplifying reference gene primers. Profiled with immunoSEQ multiplex PCR; TCRdb holds only in-frame clones, not every one. V, J and clone size were drawn from that table, and D and trimming were deduced from the DNA. The sample consists of some 250,000 clones, approximately 86% of them appearing once. This clone was detected a few times. V shed 4 bases and J 2 bases; nucleotides not matched to a gene: 3. This CDR3 contains 15 residues. Germline V gives CDR1 SGHRS, CDR2 YFSETQ. The rearrangement links TRBV5-1 to TRBJ2-1, with 10 bases that match TRBD1. Material: peripheral blood. This TCR came from a woman aged 70-85 years with active or convalescent COVID-19. CDR3 nucleotides: TGCGCCAGCAGCGAGGGACAGGGGACCTACAATGAGCAGTTCTTC. This codes for CASSEGQGTYNEQFF.